The 22 T cell receptor beta chains given below trace back to one sample, sequenced in a study of T cell repertoires in cytomegalovirus infection. TCRdb processed the reads anew with MiXCR; each CDR3 protein has one entry. The sample carries 90,000 to 110,000 distinct CDR3 sequences, about 30% recorded once. Antigens of these TCRs are unknown. The sample here was CD8+ T cells from cultured PBMCs, taken from culture after CMV antigen stimulation. The receptors shown here come from a human donor in good health (CMV status not recorded). Some clones in this sample may be carry-over from other donors' samples.

Ten or more counts support this clonotype. J is TRBJ1-1 and V is TRBV12-3 or TRBV12-4; D gene unclear. Trimming took 2 bases from V and 7 from J, leaving 8 bases between them. This CDR3 has 12 residues. The CDR3 region has the DNA TGTGCCAGCAGTTTAATGAACGGTGAAGCTTTCTTT. Translation gives CASSLMNGEAFF.

This sequence joins TRBV6-2 or TRBV6-3 and TRBJ1-1, with 8 bases matching TRBD1. V shed 4 bases and J 3 bases; nucleotides not matched to a gene: 7. Germline assignment: CDR1 MNHEY and CDR2 SVGEGT. The CDR3 is 15 residues long. This CDR3 is CASSFWDRWDTEAFF. The CDR3 nucleotides are TGTGCCAGCAGTTTTTGGGACAGGTGGGACACTGAAGCTTTCTTT.

This clonotype was picked up many times. This chain connects TRBV7-2 to TRBJ2-7; the D is unclear. Per the germline V gene, CDR1 is SGHTA and CDR2 is FQGNSA. Between the trimmed V and J ends, which lost 3 bases and 3 bases, there was a span of 9 bases. There are 13 residues in the CDR3. The CDR3: CASSFVDIYEQYF. The CDR3 DNA follows: TGTGCCAGCAGCTTCGTCGATATCTACGAGCAGTACTTC.

Here the CDR3 reads CASSIEGRGRWPEAFF. The DNA for the CDR3 is TGTGCCAGTAGTATAGAGGGACGGGGGCGGTGGCCTGAAGCTTTCTTT. The chain combines TRBV19 with TRBJ1-1; D is possibly TRBD1 (6 bases). The CDR3 contains 16 residues. V lost 0 bases, J lost 6 bases, and 17 bases lay in between. CDR1 is LNHDA and CDR2 is SQIVND in the germline V gene (reference sequence).

This clonotype was observed a few times. V gene TRBV28 combines with J gene TRBJ2-2; no definite D call. Germline CDR1 MDHEN, CDR2 SYDVKM. This CDR3 has 16 amino acids. Deletions cut 3 bases from V and 5 bases from J, with 16 bases between. CDR3 bases: TGTGCCAGCAGTTTCTGGACCCTCGAGGAGACCGGGGAGCTGTTTTTT. Residues: CASSFWTLEETGELFF.

Many counts were recorded for this clonotype. V gene TRBV6-5 combines with J gene TRBJ1-1; D gene unclear. Germline lookup yields CDR1 MNHEY and CDR2 SVGAGI. There are 14 residues in the CDR3. V lost 0 bases and J 1 base, leaving 6 bases between the germline ends. CDR3 bases: TGTGCCAGCAGTTACTCGACGGGGAACACTGAAGCTTTCTTT. It codes for CASSYSTGNTEAFF.

This clonotype was seen repeatedly, ten times or more. The chain joins TRBV10-3 to TRBJ2-1, with D uncertain. Per the germline V gene, CDR1 is ENHRY and CDR2 is SYGVKD. The CDR3 has 11 residues. V was clipped by 4 bases and J by 8 bases, with 6 bases between them. The CDR3 DNA sequence: TGTGCCATCAGTGTTGGTGATGAGCAGTTCTTC. Its translation: CAISVGDEQFF.

The J gene is TRBJ2-3, the V gene TRBV6-2 or TRBV6-3; the D is unclear. CDR1 is MNHEY and CDR2 is SVGEGT in the germline V gene. V was trimmed by 5 bases and J by 4 bases, leaving 13 bases between them. The CDR3 has 14 residues. In DNA, the CDR3 is TGTGCCAGCAGTGAGACCCTTAGTGCAGATACGCAGTATTTT. Protein: CASSETLSADTQYF.

This clonotype turned up a few times. As DNA, the CDR3 is TGTGCCAGCAGTTACTCGGGAGGGTCCGTAGAGTACGAGCAGTACTTC. Protein product: CASSYSGGSVEYEQYF. The chain has TRBV6-6 and TRBJ2-7; 7 nucleotides agree with TRBD2. Germline-derived CDR1 and CDR2 are MNHNY and SVGAGI (reference sequence). Trimming cost V 0 bases and J 4 bases; bases outside gene matches: 9. The CDR3 has 16 amino acids.

This clonotype was detected a few times. The chain employs TRBV12-3 or TRBV12-4 and TRBJ2-3; D gene unclear. This CDR3 is 11 amino acids long. The germline V and J ends were trimmed by 7 bases and 1 base, with 3 bases remaining between them. CDR3 amino acids: CASIRTDTQYF. The DNA of the CDR3 is TGTGCCAGCATCCGCACAGATACGCAGTATTTT.

CDR3 protein: CASSKQGVLSYEQYF. In nucleotides, the CDR3 is TGTGCCAGCAGTAAACAGGGGGTTCTCTCCTACGAGCAGTACTTC. V gene TRBV2 combines with J gene TRBJ2-7; 8 positions agree with TRBD1. The CDR3 loop spans 15 amino acids. In germline, CDR1 is SNHLY, CDR2 FYNNEI. V lost 5 bases and J lost 0; bases outside the gene matches: 6. The full variable domain, with the rest looked up from reference TRBV2 and TRBJ2-7, is EPEVTQTPSHQVTQMGQEVILRCVPISNHLYFYWYRQILGQKVEFLVSFYNNEISEKSEIFDDQFSVERPDGSNFTLKIRSTKLEDSAMYFCASSKQGVLSYEQYFGPGTRLTVT.

This clonotype showed up many times. V usage is TRBV12-5 and J usage is TRBJ2-1; D unresolved. CDR3 length: 14 amino acids. The V gene's germline CDR1 is LGHNT and CDR2 FRNRAP. Trimming shortened V by 1 base and J by 5 bases, and 9 bases separated the two germline ends. CDR3 bases: TGTGCTAGTGGTTTGGGTCTCAGTAACAATGAGCAGTTCTTC. Translated: CASGLGLSNNEQFF.

This rearrangement joins TRBV12-3 or TRBV12-4 to TRBJ2-2; D call uncertain. This CDR3 is built from 13 residues. With 3 bases removed from V and 5 bases from J, the gap between germline ends came to 7 bases. The CDR3 DNA is TGTGCCAGCAGTTTTTTGGGGACCGGGGAGCTGTTTTTT. Protein: CASSFLGTGELFF.

This clonotype was recorded a few times. The gene calls are TRBV25-1 and TRBJ2-7, with D perhaps TRBD2 (6 bases). V was cut by 3 bases and J by 6 bases, with 24 bases left in between. The CDR3 contains 17 residues. The germline V gene has CDR1 MGHDK and CDR2 SYGVNS. In DNA form, the CDR3 reads TGTGCCAGCAGTGACAGTATCGGTTGGCGGGGAGGAGGCGAGCAGTACTTC. Its translation is CASSDSIGWRGGGEQYF.

The gene calls are TRBV7-2 and TRBJ2-7, with 12 bases fitting TRBD2. The CDR3 runs to 15 residues. Germline-derived CDR1 and CDR2 are SGHTA and FQGNSA. Unmatched junction bases numbered 4, after V lost 2 bases and J lost 5 bases. As DNA, the CDR3 is TGTGCCAGCAGCTTAATACTAGCGGGAGGAGACGAGCAGTACTTC. Translation: CASSLILAGGDEQYF.

As to this clonotype: A read error may explain this, as a much larger clone is one base away. V is TRBV6-1 and J is TRBJ2-3, with 16 nucleotides matching TRBD2. This CDR3 spans 17 amino acids. CDR1 MNHNS and CDR2 SASEGT come from the germline V gene. V was clipped by 7 bases and J by 5 bases; unmatched bases: 9. The CDR3 here is CASIVSGLAGGRDTQYF. For the CDR3, the DNA is TGTGCCAGCATCGTTTCGGGACTAGCGGGGGGGAGAGATACGCAGTATTTT.

CDR3 sequence reads: CASSEEGYEQYF. The CDR3 DNA is TGTGCCAGCAGTGAAGAGGGATACGAGCAGTACTTC. The chain is built from TRBV2 and TRBJ2-7, with unresolved D. Trimming stripped 1 base from V and 4 bases from J, with 5 bases between. In germline, CDR1 is SNHLY, CDR2 FYNNEI. The CDR3 loop spans 12 amino acids.

This clonotype appeared many times. The rearrangement uses TRBV27 and TRBJ1-5, with 11 bases matching TRBD1. V lost 0 bases and J lost 3; bases outside the gene matches: 7. The length of the CDR3 is 18 residues. Germline V lookup: CDR1 MNHEY, CDR2 SMNVEV (reference sequence). The CDR3 nucleotides read TGTGCCAGCAGTTTATCGTGGACAGGGGGCGGGAACAATCAGCCCCAGCATTTT. Translating gives CASSLSWTGGGNNQPQHF.

V and J are TRBV20-1 and TRBJ2-3; D is possibly TRBD1 (6 bases). CDR1 and CDR2 from the germline V gene are DFQATT and SNEGSKA (reference sequence). Trimming left V 0 bases short and J 1 base short, with 11 bases between. The CDR3 sequence is 15 residues long. The CDR3 DNA reads TGCAGTGCTAGAGATCCAGGGGACCGCACAGATACGCAGTATTTT. Amino acid sequence: CSARDPGDRTDTQYF.

The rearrangement links TRBV7-6 to TRBJ1-1, with no clear D. CDR3 length: 13 residues. V gave up 3 bases and J gave up 5 bases, with 10 bases separating them. Germline V lookup: CDR1 SGHVS, CDR2 FNYEAQ. CDR3 in amino acids: CASSFDLGTEAFF. The CDR3 nucleotides are TGTGCCAGCAGCTTCGATCTTGGGACTGAAGCTTTCTTT.

This chain uses TRBV7-4 with TRBJ1-1; D is perhaps TRBD1 (6 bases). Germline CDR1 and CDR2: SGHVT and SQSDAQ. The CDR3 covers 19 residues. Trimming shortened V by 1 base and J by 1 base, and 22 bases separated the two germline ends. The CDR3 DNA is TGTGCCAGCAGCTTAGAGTTTTCGCTGTCGGGACACCCGAACACTGAAGCTTTCTTT. Translating gives CASSLEFSLSGHPNTEAFF.

The V gene is TRBV7-6, the J gene TRBJ2-7, with 9 bases aligning to TRBD2. Per germline, CDR1 SGHVS and CDR2 FNYEAQ. The J segment lost 7 bases and the V segment lost 3 bases, leaving 7 bases of the junction unmatched. CDR3 size: 14 residues. This chain's CDR3 is CASSLLRGGFEQYF. The CDR3 nucleotides are TGTGCCAGCAGCTTGTTGCGGGGGGGATTTGAGCAGTACTTC.